The TCR beta chain described here comes from a study of T cell repertoires in cytomegalovirus infection. Overall study: Public signatures in TCR beta pointed to CMV infection and matching HLA type.

This clonotype came up a few times. Its antigen is currently unknown. TCRdb re-called the reads through MiXCR, storing one row per CDR3 protein. The repertoire includes around 130,000 distinct CDR3 sequences, roughly 9% of them detected once, and about 9.5% sits in the top ten. General study points: HLA-C-restricted TCR beta clonotypes specific for CMV led the ex vivo response. Summed frequency of shared TCR beta families picked out CMV carriers who also had the relevant HLA.

CDR1 is LGHDT, CDR2 YNNKEL, per germline (reference sequence). This CDR3 has 13 residues. V lost 0 bases, J lost 14 bases, and 14 bases lay in between. Sequencing was performed on PBMCs. The chain uses TRBV3-1 and TRBJ2-1; D unclear. The TCR comes from a human donor in good health (CMV status not recorded). Some clones in this sample may be carry-over from other donors' samples. The CDR3 loop reads CASSQDHQASEFF. CDR3 in DNA: TGTGCCAGCAGCCAAGATCATCAGGCTTCGGAGTTCTTC.